This is a list of T cell receptor beta chains from one sample in a study of cytomegalovirus exposure and HLA in healthy donors. TCRdb's copy holds only in-frame clones and misses some; the assay was immunoSEQ multiplex PCR. This table has about 150,000 clones, around three fifths appearing once. Sequencing was carried out using PBMCs. The receptors come from a male donor in good health and CMV-seronegative. Both conserved end residues are part of each CDR3. D genes are given only for firm matches. Some rows mark clone size as missing; the rest say once, few, many or name a class of expanded clone.

j_call: TRBJ1-1
d_call: NA
v_call: TRBV6-1
cdr3_length: 13
clone_size: few
cdr3_aa: CASSSRTRDEAFF
cdr3_nt: TGTGCCAGCAGTTCTCGGACACGAGATGAAGCTTTCTTT

j_call: TRBJ2-6
d_call: NA
v_call: TRBV5-1
cdr3_length: 14
clone_size: NA
cdr3_aa: CASSRVTGANVLTF
cdr3_nt: TGCGCCAGCAGCCGGGTTACTGGGGCCAACGTCCTGACTTTC

j_call: TRBJ1-4
d_call: NA
v_call: TRBV30
cdr3_length: 15
clone_size: NA
cdr3_aa: CAWKKVRGGGEKLFF
cdr3_nt: TGTGCCTGGAAAAAGGTCAGGGGCGGTGGGGAAAAACTGTTTTTT

j_call: TRBJ1-1
d_call: NA
v_call: TRBV6-5
cdr3_length: 13
clone_size: NA
cdr3_aa: CASSPRGNTEAFF
cdr3_nt: TGTGCCAGCAGTCCACGCGGGAACACTGAAGCTTTCTTT

j_call: TRBJ2-7
d_call: TRBD1
v_call: TRBV18
cdr3_length: 14
clone_size: few
cdr3_aa: CASSPGQSSYEQYF
cdr3_nt: TGTGCCAGCTCACCGGGACAGAGCTCCTACGAGCAGTACTTC

j_call: TRBJ1-5
d_call: TRBD1
v_call: TRBV6-5
cdr3_length: 15
clone_size: NA
cdr3_aa: CASSYRQGRNQPQHF
cdr3_nt: TGTGCCAGCAGCTACAGACAGGGACGGAATCAGCCCCAGCATTTT

j_call: TRBJ2-7
d_call: TRBD1
v_call: TRBV6-5
cdr3_length: 14
clone_size: few
cdr3_aa: CASSYGTGIHEQYF
cdr3_nt: TGTGCCAGCAGTTACGGGACAGGGATCCACGAGCAGTACTTC

j_call: TRBJ2-7
d_call: NA
v_call: TRBV7-2
cdr3_length: 13
clone_size: NA
cdr3_aa: CASSLGTAYEQYF
cdr3_nt: TGTGCCAGCAGCCTCGGAACAGCCTACGAGCAGTACTTC

j_call: TRBJ2-7
d_call: NA
v_call: TRBV21-1
cdr3_length: 13
clone_size: NA
cdr3_aa: CAIDRPWNYEQYF
cdr3_nt: TGTGCCATTGACAGGCCTTGGAATTACGAGCAGTACTTC

j_call: TRBJ1-4
d_call: TRBD1
v_call: TRBV27
cdr3_length: 16
clone_size: few
cdr3_aa: CASSLSHRGLGEKLFF
cdr3_nt: TGTGCCAGCAGTTTATCGCACAGGGGGCTGGGTGAAAAACTGTTTTTT

j_call: TRBJ2-1
d_call: TRBD1
v_call: TRBV5-1
cdr3_length: 15
clone_size: NA
cdr3_aa: CASSDGGTGDNEQFF
cdr3_nt: TGCGCCAGCAGCGACGGAGGGACAGGGGACAATGAGCAGTTCTTC

j_call: TRBJ1-3
d_call: NA
v_call: TRBV4-1
cdr3_length: 15
clone_size: NA
cdr3_aa: CASSLYGISGNTIYF
cdr3_nt: TGCGCCAGCAGCCTCTACGGGATCTCTGGAAACACCATATATTTT

j_call: TRBJ2-3
d_call: NA
v_call: TRBV29-1
cdr3_length: 15
clone_size: NA
cdr3_aa: CSVEVVGTSTDTQYF
cdr3_nt: TGCAGCGTTGAAGTAGTGGGGACTAGCACAGATACGCAGTATTTT

j_call: TRBJ1-1
d_call: NA
v_call: TRBV7-3
cdr3_length: 13
clone_size: once
cdr3_aa: CASSSGGNTEAFF
cdr3_nt: TGTGCCAGCAGCTCCGGGGGGAACACTGAAGCTTTCTTT

j_call: TRBJ2-7
d_call: NA
v_call: TRBV6-5
cdr3_length: 12
clone_size: NA
cdr3_aa: CASSPGDYEQYF
cdr3_nt: TGTGCCAGCAGTCCAGGGGACTACGAGCAGTACTTC

j_call: TRBJ2-2
d_call: NA
v_call: TRBV18
cdr3_length: 14
clone_size: NA
cdr3_aa: CASSPVTNTGELFF
cdr3_nt: TGTGCCAGCTCACCCGTAACGAACACCGGGGAGCTGTTTTTT

j_call: TRBJ2-5
d_call: NA
v_call: TRBV7-8
cdr3_length: 14
clone_size: NA
cdr3_aa: CASSPLTRVETQYF
cdr3_nt: TGTGCCAGCAGCCCCTTGACTAGAGTGGAGACCCAGTACTTC

j_call: TRBJ1-1
d_call: NA
v_call: TRBV6-5
cdr3_length: 13
clone_size: few
cdr3_aa: CARYRVGASEAFF
cdr3_nt: TGTGCCCGATACAGGGTTGGGGCCTCTGAAGCTTTCTTT

j_call: TRBJ1-3
d_call: NA
v_call: TRBV2
cdr3_length: 17
clone_size: NA
cdr3_aa: CASSEGLRRGRGNTIYF
cdr3_nt: TGTGCCAGCAGTGAGGGGCTCCGGCGGGGGCGAGGGAACACCATATATTTT

j_call: TRBJ2-7
d_call: NA
v_call: TRBV6-5
cdr3_length: 15
clone_size: NA
cdr3_aa: CASSYDTGKIYEQYF
cdr3_nt: TGTGCCAGCAGTTATGACACCGGAAAAATCTACGAGCAGTACTTC

j_call: TRBJ1-4
d_call: NA
v_call: TRBV6-6
cdr3_length: 15
clone_size: few
cdr3_aa: CASSYFGATEEKLFF
cdr3_nt: TGTGCCAGCAGTTACTTTGGGGCTACGGAAGAAAAACTGTTTTTT

j_call: TRBJ2-7
d_call: TRBD1
v_call: TRBV29-1
cdr3_length: 11
clone_size: NA
cdr3_aa: CSVRTGNEQYF
cdr3_nt: TGCAGCGTTAGGACAGGGAACGAGCAGTACTTC

j_call: TRBJ2-3
d_call: TRBD1
v_call: TRBV9
cdr3_length: 16
clone_size: NA
cdr3_aa: CASSVAGTGITDTQYF
cdr3_nt: TGTGCCAGCAGCGTAGCGGGGACAGGGATCACAGATACGCAGTATTTT

j_call: TRBJ1-4
d_call: NA
v_call: TRBV9
cdr3_length: 17
clone_size: NA
cdr3_aa: CASSVSIKTGNGEKLFF
cdr3_nt: TGTGCCAGCAGCGTTTCCATCAAGACAGGAAATGGGGAAAAACTGTTTTTT

j_call: TRBJ2-2
d_call: NA
v_call: TRBV7-9
cdr3_length: 14
clone_size: NA
cdr3_aa: CASTVTGDTGELFF
cdr3_nt: TGTGCCAGCACCGTAACAGGAGACACCGGGGAGCTGTTTTTT

j_call: TRBJ2-3
d_call: TRBD2
v_call: TRBV29-1
cdr3_length: 13
clone_size: NA
cdr3_aa: CSVERGGGNTQYF
cdr3_nt: TGCAGCGTTGAACGGGGGGGAGGGAATACGCAGTATTTT

j_call: TRBJ1-5
d_call: NA
v_call: TRBV18
cdr3_length: 13
clone_size: few
cdr3_aa: CATSPRGNQPQHF
cdr3_nt: TGTGCCACTTCCCCCCGGGGCAATCAGCCCCAGCATTTT